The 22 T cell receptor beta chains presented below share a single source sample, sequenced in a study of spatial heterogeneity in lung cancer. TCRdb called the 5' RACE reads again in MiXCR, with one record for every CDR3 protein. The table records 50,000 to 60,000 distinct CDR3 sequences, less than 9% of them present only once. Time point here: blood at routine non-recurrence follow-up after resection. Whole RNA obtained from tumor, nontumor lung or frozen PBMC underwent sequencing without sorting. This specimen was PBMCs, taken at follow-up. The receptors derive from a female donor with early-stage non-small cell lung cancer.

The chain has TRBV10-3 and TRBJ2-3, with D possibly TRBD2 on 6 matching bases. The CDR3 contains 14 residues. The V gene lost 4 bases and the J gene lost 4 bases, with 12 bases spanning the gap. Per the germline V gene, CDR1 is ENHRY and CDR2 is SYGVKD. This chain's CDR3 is CAISAGSGSDTQYF. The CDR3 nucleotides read TGTGCCATCAGTGCAGGTAGCGGCTCAGATACGCAGTATTTT.

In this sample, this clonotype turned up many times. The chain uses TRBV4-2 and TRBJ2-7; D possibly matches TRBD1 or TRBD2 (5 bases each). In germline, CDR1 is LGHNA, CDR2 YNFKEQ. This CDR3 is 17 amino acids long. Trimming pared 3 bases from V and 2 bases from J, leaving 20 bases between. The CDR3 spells CASSQVHRGTEPYEQYF. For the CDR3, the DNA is TGTGCCAGCAGCCAGGTCCACCGAGGGACCGAACCCTACGAGCAGTACTTC.

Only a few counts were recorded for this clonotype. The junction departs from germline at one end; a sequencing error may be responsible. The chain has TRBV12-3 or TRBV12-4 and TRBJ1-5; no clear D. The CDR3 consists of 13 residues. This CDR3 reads CASRLGYNQPQHF. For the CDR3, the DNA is TGTGCCAGCAGATTAGGTTACAATCAGCCCCAGCATTTT.

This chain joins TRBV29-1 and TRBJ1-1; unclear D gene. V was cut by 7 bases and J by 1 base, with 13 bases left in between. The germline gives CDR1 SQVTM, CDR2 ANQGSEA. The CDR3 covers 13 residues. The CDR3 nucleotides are TGCAGCGCCCTGGGGTGGAAGAACACTGAAGCTTTCTTT. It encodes CSALGWKNTEAFF.

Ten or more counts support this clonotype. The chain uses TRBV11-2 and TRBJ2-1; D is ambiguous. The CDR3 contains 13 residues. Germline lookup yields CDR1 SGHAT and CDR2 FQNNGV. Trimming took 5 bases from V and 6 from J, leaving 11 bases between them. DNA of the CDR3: TGTGCCAGCAGCCCCCAACAGATCAATGAGCAGTTCTTC. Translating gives CASSPQQINEQFF.

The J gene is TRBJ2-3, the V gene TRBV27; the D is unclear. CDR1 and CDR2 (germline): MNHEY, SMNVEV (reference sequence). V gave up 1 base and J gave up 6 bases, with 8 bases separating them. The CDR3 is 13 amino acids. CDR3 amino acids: CASSLFQQDTQYF. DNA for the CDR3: TGTGCCAGCAGTTTATTCCAGCAGGATACGCAGTATTTT.

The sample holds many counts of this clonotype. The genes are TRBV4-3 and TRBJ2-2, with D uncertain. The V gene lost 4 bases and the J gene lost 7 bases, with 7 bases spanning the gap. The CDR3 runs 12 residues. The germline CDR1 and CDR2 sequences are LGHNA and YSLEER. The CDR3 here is CASSRVDGELFF. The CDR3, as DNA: TGCGCCAGCAGCCGAGTTGACGGGGAGCTGTTTTTT.

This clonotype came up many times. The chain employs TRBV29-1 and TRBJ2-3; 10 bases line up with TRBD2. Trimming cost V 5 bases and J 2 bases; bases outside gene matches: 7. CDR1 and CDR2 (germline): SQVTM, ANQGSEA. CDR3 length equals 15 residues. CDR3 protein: CSVSRLAGLTDTQYF. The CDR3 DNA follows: TGCAGCGTTTCGAGACTAGCGGGCCTCACAGATACGCAGTATTTT.

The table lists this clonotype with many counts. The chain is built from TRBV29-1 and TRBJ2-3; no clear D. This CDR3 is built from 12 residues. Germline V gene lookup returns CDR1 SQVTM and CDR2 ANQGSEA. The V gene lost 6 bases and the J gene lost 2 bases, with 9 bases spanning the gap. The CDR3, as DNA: TGCAGCGTCGCAATGCCCACAGATACGCAGTATTTT. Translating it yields CSVAMPTDTQYF.

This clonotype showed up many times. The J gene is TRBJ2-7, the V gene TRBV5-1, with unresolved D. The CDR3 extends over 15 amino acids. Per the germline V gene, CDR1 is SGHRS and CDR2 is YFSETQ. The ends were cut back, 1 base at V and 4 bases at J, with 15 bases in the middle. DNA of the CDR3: TGCGCCAGCAGCTTGCAGGAAGGTTTGAGTTACGAGCAGTACTTC. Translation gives CASSLQEGLSYEQYF.

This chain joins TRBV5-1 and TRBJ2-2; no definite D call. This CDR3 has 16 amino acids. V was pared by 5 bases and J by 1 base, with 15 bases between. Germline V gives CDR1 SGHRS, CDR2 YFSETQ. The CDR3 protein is CASRLGPQRNTGELFF. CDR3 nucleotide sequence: TGCGCCAGCAGACTTGGACCCCAACGGAACACCGGGGAGCTGTTTTTT.

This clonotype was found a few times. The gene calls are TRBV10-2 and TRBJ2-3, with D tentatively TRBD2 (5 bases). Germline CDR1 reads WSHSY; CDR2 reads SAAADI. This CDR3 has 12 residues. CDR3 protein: CTTATNTDTQYF. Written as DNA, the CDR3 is TGCACCACCGCGACTAACACAGATACGCAGTATTTT.

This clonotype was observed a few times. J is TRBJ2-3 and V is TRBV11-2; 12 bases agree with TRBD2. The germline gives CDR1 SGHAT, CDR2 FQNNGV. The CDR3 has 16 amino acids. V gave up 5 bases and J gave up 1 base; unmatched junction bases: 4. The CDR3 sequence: CASSPRLAGGTDTQYF. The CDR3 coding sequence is TGTGCCAGCAGCCCTCGACTAGCGGGGGGCACAGATACGCAGTATTTT.

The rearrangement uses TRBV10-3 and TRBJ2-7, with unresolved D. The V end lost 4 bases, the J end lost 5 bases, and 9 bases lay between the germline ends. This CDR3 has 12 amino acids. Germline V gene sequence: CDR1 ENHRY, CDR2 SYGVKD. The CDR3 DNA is TGTGCCATCAGTGGGCAGAAGGACGAGCAGTACTTC. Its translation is CAISGQKDEQYF.

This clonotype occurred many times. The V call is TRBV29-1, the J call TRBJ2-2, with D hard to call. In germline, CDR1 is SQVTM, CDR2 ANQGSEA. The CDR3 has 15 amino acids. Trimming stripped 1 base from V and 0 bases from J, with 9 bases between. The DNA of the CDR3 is TGCAGCGTTGAAGGCAGCGCCGCGAACACCGGGGAGCTGTTTTTT. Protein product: CSVEGSAANTGELFF.

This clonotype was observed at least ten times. The CDR3 region is CASSRMQIEAFF. The CDR3 DNA follows: TGTGCCAGCAGTAGAATGCAGATTGAAGCTTTCTTT. The rearrangement links TRBV6-1 to TRBJ1-1; D ambiguous. CDR1 is MNHNS and CDR2 is SASEGT in the germline V gene. V was trimmed by 5 bases and J by 7 bases, leaving 11 bases between them. This CDR3 contains 12 residues.

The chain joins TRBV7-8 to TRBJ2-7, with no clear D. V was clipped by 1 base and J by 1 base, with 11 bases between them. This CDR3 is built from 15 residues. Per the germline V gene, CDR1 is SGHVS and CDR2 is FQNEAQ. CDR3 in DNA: TGTGCCAGCAGCTTAGTGCTAGGCCAGTCCTACGAGCAGTACTTC. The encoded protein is CASSLVLGQSYEQYF. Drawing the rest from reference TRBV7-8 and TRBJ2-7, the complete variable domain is GAGVSQSPRYKVAKRGQDVALRCDPISGHVSLFWYQQALGQGPEFLTYFQNEAQLDKSGLPSDRFFAERPEGSVSTLKIQRTQQEDSAVYLCASSLVLGQSYEQYFGPGTRLTVT.

CDR3 coding DNA: TGTGCCAGCAGCCCGGGGAAGAGATCCGGGGAGCTGTTTTTT. Encoded protein: CASSPGKRSGELFF. V and J are TRBV21-1 and TRBJ2-2; TRBD1 was called by the table and not checked on the DNA. TRBV21-1 is marked as a pseudogene. CDR3 size: 14 residues.

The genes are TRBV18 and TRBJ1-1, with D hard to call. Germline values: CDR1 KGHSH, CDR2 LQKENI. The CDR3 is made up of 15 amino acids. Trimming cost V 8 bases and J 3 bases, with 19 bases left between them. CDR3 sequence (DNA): TGTGCCAGCATACTCCGACTGGTGGACCACACTGAAGCTTTCTTT. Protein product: CASILRLVDHTEAFF.

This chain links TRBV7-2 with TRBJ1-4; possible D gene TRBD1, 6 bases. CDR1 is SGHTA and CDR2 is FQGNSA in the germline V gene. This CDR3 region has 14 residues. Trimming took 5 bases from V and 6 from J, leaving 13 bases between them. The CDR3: CASSLNPGDEKLFF. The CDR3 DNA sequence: TGTGCCAGCAGCCTAAATCCAGGGGATGAAAAACTGTTTTTT.

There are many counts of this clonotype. This CDR3 reads CASSYDFVAGSGANVLTF. The CDR3 DNA reads TGTGCCAGCAGTTACGACTTCGTCGCGGGGTCTGGGGCCAACGTCCTGACTTTC. The rearrangement uses TRBV6-5 and TRBJ2-6, with a weak D call TRBD2 (6 bases). This CDR3 has 18 residues. V lost 2 bases, J lost 1 base, and 15 bases lay in between. Germline V CDR1 and CDR2: MNHEY, SVGAGI.

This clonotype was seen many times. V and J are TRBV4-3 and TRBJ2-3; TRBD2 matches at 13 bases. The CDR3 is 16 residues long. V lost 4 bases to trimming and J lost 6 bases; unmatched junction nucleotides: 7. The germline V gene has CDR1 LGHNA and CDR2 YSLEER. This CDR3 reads CASSRTSGGAEDTQYF. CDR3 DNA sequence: TGCGCCAGCAGCCGTACTAGCGGGGGGGCCGAGGATACGCAGTATTTT.